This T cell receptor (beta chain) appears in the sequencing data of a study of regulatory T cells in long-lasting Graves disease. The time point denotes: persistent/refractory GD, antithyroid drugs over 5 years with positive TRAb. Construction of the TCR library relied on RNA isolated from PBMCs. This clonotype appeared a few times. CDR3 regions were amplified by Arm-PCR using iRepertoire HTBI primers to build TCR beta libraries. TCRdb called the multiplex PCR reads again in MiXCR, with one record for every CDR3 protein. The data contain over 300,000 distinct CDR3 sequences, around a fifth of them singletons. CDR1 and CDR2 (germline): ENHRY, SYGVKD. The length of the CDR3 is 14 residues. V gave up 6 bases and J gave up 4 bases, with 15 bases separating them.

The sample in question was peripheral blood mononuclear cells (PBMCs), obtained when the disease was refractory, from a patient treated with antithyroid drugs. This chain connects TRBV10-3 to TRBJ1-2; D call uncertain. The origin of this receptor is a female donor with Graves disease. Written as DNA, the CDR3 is TGTGCCATCAGGGCCCTTAAATCAGGCTATGGCTACACCTTC. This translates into CAIRALKSGYGYTF.